These 32 T cell receptor beta chains were sequenced from one sample in a study of blood T cell repertoires in COVID-19. The repertoire was sequenced with immunoSEQ multiplex PCR; TCRdb's copy has only in-frame clones and lacks some. This sample yields some 80,000 clones, of which around 89% are seen a single time; about 20% belongs to the top ten. Sample: peripheral blood. The receptors derive from a human donor in a cohort sampled during active COVID-19.

CDR3 sequence reads: CASSLTGGRPYEQYF. The CDR3 coding sequence is TGTGCCAGCAGCCTAACAGGGGGCCGCCCCTACGAGCAGTACTTC. The chain has TRBV28 and TRBJ2-7, with 9 bases fitting TRBD1. In germline, CDR1 is MDHEN, CDR2 SYDVKM. The CDR3 runs to 15 residues. Germline trimming cut 6 bases from V and 2 bases from J; bases unmatched to any gene: 8. The full variable domain, its missing parts supplied by reference TRBV28 and TRBJ2-7, is DVKVTQSSRYLVKRTGEKVFLECVQDMDHENMFWYRQDPGLGLRLIYFSYDVKMKEKGDIPEGYSVSREKKERFSLILESASTNQTSMYLCASSLTGGRPYEQYFGPGTRLTVT.

The rearrangement uses TRBV3-1 (or the pseudogene TRBV3-2) and TRBJ2-1, with 8 bases that match TRBD2. Germline CDR1 and CDR2: LGHDT and YNNKEL (reference sequence). The CDR3 loop spans 16 amino acids. V gave up 0 bases and J gave up 2 bases; unmatched junction bases: 3. The CDR3 region is CASSQDFGRAYNEQFF. In DNA form, the CDR3 reads TGTGCCAGCAGCCAAGACTTCGGGAGGGCCTACAATGAGCAGTTCTTC.

In DNA, the CDR3 is TGTGCCAGCAGCCCGGGTCGGGGGGCAATGGTAGATACGCAGTATTTT. Its translation is CASSPGRGAMVDTQYF. The rearrangement links TRBV27 to TRBJ2-3; a weak D match, TRBD2 (7 bases). The germline CDR1 and CDR2 sequences are MNHEY and SMNVEV (reference sequence). V was cut by 6 bases and J by 5 bases, with 21 bases left in between. This CDR3 has 16 residues.

The chain employs TRBV27 and TRBJ2-7; 9 positions agree with TRBD1. CDR1 is MNHEY and CDR2 is SMNVEV in the germline V gene (reference sequence). The length of the CDR3 is 15 residues. V gave up 4 bases and J gave up 1 base; unmatched junction bases: 5. In DNA, the CDR3 is TGTGCCAGCAGTTCCCTCGGGACAGGGTCCTACGAGCAGTACTTC. Protein product: CASSSLGTGSYEQYF.

This chain links TRBV24-1 with TRBJ2-1; D unclear. Germline-derived CDR1 and CDR2 are KGHDR and SFDVKD. The length of the CDR3 is 13 residues. The V and J ends lost 4 bases and 5 bases respectively, with 8 bases between them. The CDR3 DNA is TGTGCCACCAGTGAGGGTGGAGACAATGAGCAGTTCTTC. The encoded protein is CATSEGGDNEQFF.

V and J are TRBV5-4 and TRBJ2-3; 9 nucleotides agree with TRBD1. This CDR3 spans 14 amino acids. The germline CDR1 and CDR2 sequences are SGHNT and YYREEE (reference sequence). V dropped 4 bases and J dropped 4; count of bases not matched to a gene: 4. CDR3 nucleotides: TGTGCCAGCAGCAAACAGGGGGCTGCAGATACGCAGTATTTT. Its translation is CASSKQGAADTQYF. The complete variable domain, with remaining parts taken from reference TRBV5-4 and TRBJ2-3, reads ETGVTQSPTHLIKTRGQQVTLRCSSQSGHNTVSWYQQALGQGPQFIFQYYREEENGRGNFPPRFSGLQFPNYSSELNVNALELDDSALYLCASSKQGAADTQYFGPGTRLTVL.

This chain links TRBV27 with TRBJ1-2; tentative D call: TRBD1 (5 bases). Deletions cut 5 bases from V and 2 bases from J, with 15 bases between. CDR1 and CDR2 (germline): MNHEY, SMNVEV (reference sequence). CDR3 size: 15 residues. The CDR3 spells CASSLRGGVNYGYTF. DNA of the CDR3: TGTGCCAGCAGTCTCCGGGGAGGGGTGAACTATGGCTACACCTTC.

The chain combines TRBV7-9 with TRBJ1-2; D is ambiguous. Per germline, CDR1 SEHNR and CDR2 FQNEAQ (reference sequence). This CDR3 is built from 15 residues. Between the trimmed V and J ends, which lost 0 bases and 4 bases, there was a span of 12 bases. DNA for the CDR3: TGTGCCAGCAGCTTAGCGAGGGCAGGAAGCTATGGCTACACCTTC. Its protein product is CASSLARAGSYGYTF.

The V and J genes are TRBV3-1 (or the pseudogene TRBV3-2) and TRBJ2-5; possible D gene TRBD2, 5 bases. Germline CDR1 reads LGHDT; CDR2 reads YNNKEL (reference sequence). The V end was cut by 1 base, the J end by 5 bases, with 14 bases between. CDR3 size: 15 residues. The CDR3 coding sequence is TGTGCCAGCAGCCAAGGGTGGACTCCCCCGGAGACCCAGTACTTC. Translation gives CASSQGWTPPETQYF.

This chain connects TRBV9 to TRBJ1-6, with D unclear. The V gene's germline CDR1 is SGDLS and CDR2 YYNGEE. Trimming removed 4 bases from V and 8 bases from J, with 16 bases in between. This CDR3 is built from 15 residues. The CDR3 sequence is CASSSTGSRDSPLHF. The CDR3 DNA reads TGTGCCAGCAGCTCCACGGGTTCTCGCGATTCACCCCTCCACTTT.

The V call is TRBV2, the J call TRBJ1-2; tentatively, D is TRBD1 (5 bases). Germline V gives CDR1 SNHLY, CDR2 FYNNEI. V gave up 2 bases and J gave up 6 bases, with 7 bases separating them. This CDR3 has 12 amino acids. The CDR3 spells CASSEFRDGYTF. CDR3 DNA sequence: TGTGCCAGCAGTGAATTCAGGGATGGCTACACCTTC.

The rearrangement links TRBV20-1 to TRBJ2-7; TRBD2 agrees at 8 bases. The CDR3 spans 17 residues. The germline CDR1 and CDR2 sequences are DFQATT and SNEGSKA (reference sequence). The ends lost 3 bases at V and 3 bases at J; junction bases unmatched: 16. The CDR3 bases are TGCAGTGCTAGTACCCCGACCTCTAGCGGGCCCGGCTACGAGCAGTACTTC. Amino acid sequence: CSASTPTSSGPGYEQYF.

J is TRBJ1-5 and V is TRBV28; D not resolved. V lost 7 bases and J 0 bases, leaving 19 bases between the germline ends. The CDR3 totals 17 residues. Germline CDR1 and CDR2: MDHEN and SYDVKM. In nucleotides, the CDR3 is TGTGCCAGCACCCGGTCGGGTCTCCCGGGTAGCAATCAGCCCCAGCATTTT. Its protein is CASTRSGLPGSNQPQHF. Full variable domain (remainder filled in from reference TRBV28 and TRBJ1-5): DVKVTQSSRYLVKRTGEKVFLECVQDMDHENMFWYRQDPGLGLRLIYFSYDVKMKEKGDIPEGYSVSREKKERFSLILESASTNQTSMYLCASTRSGLPGSNQPQHFGDGTRLSIL.

V usage is TRBV7-2 and J usage is TRBJ1-2; D remains ambiguous. Germline assignment: CDR1 SGHTA and CDR2 FQGNSA. CDR3 length: 15 amino acids. V was trimmed by 1 base and J by 9 bases, leaving 18 bases between them. CDR3 sequence: CASSLGPAAGMSYTF. CDR3 nucleotide sequence: TGTGCCAGCAGCTTAGGCCCAGCGGCCGGTATGAGCTACACCTTC.

This rearrangement joins TRBV7-2 to TRBJ1-1, with a tentative D call TRBD1 (5 bases). The CDR3 has 15 amino acids. Between the trimmed V and J ends, which lost 3 bases and 4 bases, there was a span of 15 bases. Germline V CDR1 and CDR2: SGHTA, FQGNSA. The DNA for the CDR3 is TGTGCCAGCAGCTTCCAGGACAAGGTACGCACTGAAGCTTTCTTT. Its translation is CASSFQDKVRTEAFF.

The chain recombines TRBV7-9 with TRBJ1-5, with 9 bases that match TRBD1. The CDR3 covers 15 residues. CDR1 and CDR2 from the germline V gene are SEHNR and FQNEAQ (reference sequence). The V gene end was trimmed by 0 bases and the J gene end by 6 bases; junction bases not matched to a gene: 3. The CDR3 coding sequence is TGTGCCAGCAGCTTAGCGGGGACAGGGAGTCAGCCCCAGCATTTT. It codes for CASSLAGTGSQPQHF.

This chain joins TRBV10-1 and TRBJ1-1; tentative D call: TRBD1 (5 bases). Germline V gene lookup returns CDR1 WNHNN and CDR2 SYGVQD (reference sequence). The length of the CDR3 is 15 residues. Trimming removed 0 bases from V and 5 bases from J, with 13 bases in between. CDR3 sequence (DNA): TGCGCCAGCAGTGAGTCACAGGACGGGGGAACTGAAGCTTTCTTT. It yields the protein CASSESQDGGTEAFF.

The chain combines TRBV11-2 with TRBJ2-4; tentative D call: TRBD2 (6 bases). From germline, CDR1 is SGHAT and CDR2 FQNNGV. CDR3 size: 16 residues. V lost 7 bases to trimming and J lost 0 bases, with 16 bases between them. The CDR3 nucleotides are TGTGCCAGCACTCTGCGGGACTCTCTAGCCAAAAACATTCAGTACTTC. Translating gives CASTLRDSLAKNIQYF.

The rearrangement uses TRBV7-8 and TRBJ1-4; 7 nucleotides line up with TRBD1. Germline V gives CDR1 SGHVS, CDR2 FQNEAQ. This CDR3 spans 15 amino acids. The ends lost 4 bases at V and 3 bases at J; junction bases unmatched: 5. CDR3 sequence: CASSSNRGANEKLFF. The CDR3 DNA sequence: TGTGCCAGCAGCTCTAACAGGGGTGCTAATGAAAAACTGTTTTTT.

V gene TRBV5-5 combines with J gene TRBJ1-2; 10 nucleotides line up with TRBD1. Trimming cost V 5 bases and J 2 bases; bases outside gene matches: 6. The CDR3 extends over 15 amino acids. The germline CDR1 and CDR2 sequences are SGHKS and YYEKEE (reference sequence). The CDR3 reads CASSPRDRGNYGYTF. For the CDR3, the DNA is TGTGCCAGCAGTCCCCGGGACAGGGGAAACTATGGCTACACCTTC.

The chain has TRBV19 and TRBJ1-5, with 9 positions matching TRBD1. Unmatched junction bases numbered 15, after V lost 3 bases and J lost 0 bases. In germline, CDR1 is LNHDA, CDR2 SQIVND (reference sequence). The CDR3 is 20 amino acids. The CDR3 DNA follows: TGTGCCAGTAGTATTCAGCCCGGGACAGGGCCCCGATATAGCAATCAGCCCCAGCATTTT. This gives the protein CASSIQPGTGPRYSNQPQHF.

The J gene is TRBJ2-7, the V gene TRBV19; TRBD1 agrees at 9 bases. The CDR3 contains 15 residues. Germline V gene data show CDR1 as LNHDA and CDR2 as SQIVND (reference sequence). V gave up 5 bases and J gave up 7 bases; unmatched junction bases: 12. The CDR3 DNA reads TGTGCCAGTAGTTACGCCCGGGACAGGGTGGGGGAGCAGTACTTC. Translating it yields CASSYARDRVGEQYF.

The chain employs TRBV4-1 and TRBJ1-5; possibly TRBD1 for D (5 bases). The ends were cut back, 0 bases at V and 2 bases at J, with 17 bases in the middle. This CDR3 is 18 amino acids long. Germline values: CDR1 MGHRA, CDR2 YSYEKL. The CDR3 nucleotides read TGCGCCAGCAGCCAAGAGGGGAGGGGTAGTGTCGGCAATCAGCCCCAGCATTTT. The encoded protein is CASSQEGRGSVGNQPQHF.

V is TRBV28 and J is TRBJ2-4; D not resolved. Trimming left V 5 bases short and J 0 bases short, with 8 bases between. The CDR3 extends over 14 amino acids. CDR1 is MDHEN and CDR2 is SYDVKM in the germline V gene. The CDR3 DNA follows: TGTGCCAGCAGTGATCAGGTAGCCAAAAACATTCAGTACTTC. Amino acid sequence: CASSDQVAKNIQYF.

This clone was observed once. The CDR3 DNA is TGTGCCAGCAGTAACGGACTAGCGGGAGGTCAAGATACGCAGTATTTT. This sequence encodes CASSNGLAGGQDTQYF. The chain employs TRBV6-2 or TRBV6-3 and TRBJ2-3; 14 bases align to TRBD2. The length of the CDR3 is 16 residues. Germline-derived CDR1 and CDR2 are MNHEY and SVGEGT. Germline trimming cut 5 bases from V and 5 bases from J; bases unmatched to any gene: 6.

The J gene is TRBJ1-5, the V gene TRBV4-1; 7 nucleotides line up with TRBD1. The ends lost 1 base at V and 7 bases at J; junction bases unmatched: 13. CDR1 MGHRA and CDR2 YSYEKL come from the germline V gene. CDR3 length equals 17 residues. CDR3 nucleotides: TGCGCCAGCAGCCAAGGAAGGGCGACAGGGCTTGGACAGCCCCAGCATTTT. Its protein product is CASSQGRATGLGQPQHF.

This clone was detected only once. The chain joins TRBV25-1 to TRBJ1-2; 10 positions agree with TRBD1. Trimming took 2 bases from V and 2 from J; bases not matched to a gene: 5. The CDR3 loop spans 16 amino acids. From germline, CDR1 is MGHDK and CDR2 SYGVNS. The CDR3 coding sequence is TGTGCCAGCAGTGAACAGGGGACAGGGGTGAACTATGGCTACACCTTC. It translates to CASSEQGTGVNYGYTF.

This clone occurred once. The chain recombines TRBV7-2 with TRBJ2-2; the match to TRBD1 covers 8 bases. The V gene end was trimmed by 6 bases and the J gene end by 6 bases; junction bases not matched to a gene: 6. Germline-derived CDR1 and CDR2 are SGHTA and FQGNSA. The CDR3 loop spans 14 amino acids. The CDR3 sequence is CASSQGARAGELFF. In DNA, the CDR3 is TGTGCCAGCAGTCAGGGGGCGAGGGCCGGGGAGCTGTTTTTT.

The chain links TRBV5-4 to TRBJ2-7; tentatively, D is TRBD2 (5 bases). V was cut by 1 base and J by 0 bases, with 14 bases left in between. This CDR3 has 16 residues. The germline gives CDR1 SGHNT, CDR2 YYREEE (reference sequence). CDR3 sequence (DNA): TGTGCCAGCAGCTTGATTGAATGGAGGAGCTCCTACGAGCAGTACTTC. Its translation: CASSLIEWRSSYEQYF. Complete variable domain (other parts from reference TRBV5-4 and TRBJ2-7): ETGVTQSPTHLIKTRGQQVTLRCSSQSGHNTVSWYQQALGQGPQFIFQYYREEENGRGNFPPRFSGLQFPNYSSELNVNALELDDSALYLCASSLIEWRSSYEQYFGPGTRLTVT.

The rearrangement links TRBV20-1 to TRBJ1-2; D remains unclear. With 3 bases removed from V and 5 bases from J, the gap between germline ends came to 19 bases. The CDR3 has 15 amino acids. Germline values: CDR1 DFQATT, CDR2 SNEGSKA (reference sequence). The CDR3 bases are TGCAGTGCTAGTCGGCCAGGCCGGAACGATTATGGCTACACCTTC. Its translation is CSASRPGRNDYGYTF.

The chain couples TRBV6-5 to TRBJ1-2; 7 bases agree with TRBD1. Germline CDR1 MNHEY, CDR2 SVGAGI. The junction had 8 bases not matched to a gene; V was cut back by 2 bases and J by 5 bases. The CDR3 sequence is 15 residues long. In nucleotides, the CDR3 is TGTGCCAGCAGTTACAACGGGCAGGGGGTTTATGGCTACACCTTC. This gives the protein CASSYNGQGVYGYTF.

The chain carries TRBV19 and TRBJ2-3; 10 bases are shared with TRBD2. Germline V CDR1 and CDR2: LNHDA, SQIVND (reference sequence). This CDR3 is 16 amino acids long. V was pared by 4 bases and J by 0 bases, with 4 bases of the junction left unmatched. CDR3 DNA: TGTGCCAGTAGTAAGACTAGCGGGCCTAGCACAGATACGCAGTATTTT. This sequence encodes CASSKTSGPSTDTQYF.